Listed below are T cell receptor beta chains from one sample, sequenced in a study of graft-versus-host responses after intestinal transplantation. Libraries were prepared by immunoSEQ multiplex PCR; TCRdb keeps only in-frame clonotypes and omits some of them. The table lists around 6,200 clones, 83% of them singletons. This sample comprised ileum tissue, obtained roughly 300 days after intestinal transplant. The receptors come from a human patient who received an intestinal transplant, so some T cells may come from the graft donor. The CDR3 runs from the conserved cysteine through the conserved F or W. The D gene is left open where the match is weak. For some rows the clone size is stated as once, few or many, or as a class when expanded; others skip it.

>TRBV25-1|TRBJ1-5|13|NA|NA
TGTGCCAGCAGTGGACAGGGCAATCAGCCCCAGCATTTT
CASSGQGNQPQHF
>TRBV18|TRBJ1-5|14|once|NA
TGTGCCAGCTCACACCAAGCTCCCCGGGACCCCCAGCATTTT
CASSHQAPRDPQHF
>TRBV28|TRBJ1-1|15|NA|TRBD1
TGTGCCAGCAGTTTACCCTACAGGGGGGAGACTGAAGCTTTCTTT
CASSLPYRGETEAFF
>TRBV6-4|TRBJ1-2|15|few|NA
TGTGCCAGCAGTGACTCGAGGAAAGGTCCCTATGGCTACACCTTC
CASSDSRKGPYGYTF
>TRBV11-2|TRBJ1-1|13|NA|TRBD1
TGTGCCAGCAGCGCTACCAGGACAGGAGAAGCTTTCTTT
CASSATRTGEAFF
>TRBV21-1|TRBJ1-3|18|few|NA
TGTGCCAGCAGCAAAGTGGGAGGACAGGCCTCCTCTGGAAACACCATATATTTT
CASSKVGGQASSGNTIYF
>TRBV28|TRBJ2-5|14|NA|NA
TGTGCCAGCAGTCCTCTAGAGGGCCAAGAGACCCAGTACTTC
CASSPLEGQETQYF
>TRBV11-2|TRBJ2-7|16|NA|TRBD2
TGTGCCAGCAGCTTGACTAGCGGGGGTCACTCCTACGAGCAGTACTTC
CASSLTSGGHSYEQYF
>TRBV28|TRBJ1-5|16|NA|TRBD1
TGTGCCAGCAGCACCCAGGGGGAAGGGGGCAATCAGCCCCAGCATTTT
CASSTQGEGGNQPQHF
>TRBV6-5|TRBJ2-7|13|NA|NA
TGTGCCAGCAGAAGGACATTCGCCTACGAGCAGTACTTC
CASRRTFAYEQYF